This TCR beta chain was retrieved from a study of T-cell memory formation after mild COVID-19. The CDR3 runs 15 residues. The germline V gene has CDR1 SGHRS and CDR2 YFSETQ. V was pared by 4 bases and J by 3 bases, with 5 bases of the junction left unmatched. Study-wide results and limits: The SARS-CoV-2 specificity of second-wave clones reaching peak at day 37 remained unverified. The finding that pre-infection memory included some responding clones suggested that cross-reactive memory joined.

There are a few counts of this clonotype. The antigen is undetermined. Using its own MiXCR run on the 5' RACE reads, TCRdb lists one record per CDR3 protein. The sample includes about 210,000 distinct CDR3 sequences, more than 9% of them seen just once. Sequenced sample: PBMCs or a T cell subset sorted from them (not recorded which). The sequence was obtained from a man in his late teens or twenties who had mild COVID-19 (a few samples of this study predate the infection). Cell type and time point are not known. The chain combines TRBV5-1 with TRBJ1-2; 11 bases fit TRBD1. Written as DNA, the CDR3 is TGCGCCAGCAGCGGCGGACAGGGGGCCTACTATGGCTACACCTTC. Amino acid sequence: CASSGGQGAYYGYTF.